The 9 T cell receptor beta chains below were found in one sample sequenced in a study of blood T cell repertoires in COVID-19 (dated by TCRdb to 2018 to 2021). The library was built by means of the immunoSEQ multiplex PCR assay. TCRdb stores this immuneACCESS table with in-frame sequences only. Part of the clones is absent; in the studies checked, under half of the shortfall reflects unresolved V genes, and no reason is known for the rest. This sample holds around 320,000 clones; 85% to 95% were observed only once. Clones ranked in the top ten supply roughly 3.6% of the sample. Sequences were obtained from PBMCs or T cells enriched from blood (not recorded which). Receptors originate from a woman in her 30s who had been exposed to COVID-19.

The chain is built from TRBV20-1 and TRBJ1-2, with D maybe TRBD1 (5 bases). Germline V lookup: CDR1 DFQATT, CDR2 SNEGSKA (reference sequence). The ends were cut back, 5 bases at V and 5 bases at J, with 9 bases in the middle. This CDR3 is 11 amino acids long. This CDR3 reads CSAPGGYGYTF. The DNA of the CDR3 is TGCAGTGCTCCCGGGGGGTATGGCTACACCTTC.

As DNA, the CDR3 is TGCGCCAGCAGCTTGGGGACAATTAGCAATCAGCCCCAGCATTTT. Amino acid sequence: CASSLGTISNQPQHF. The chain carries TRBV5-1 and TRBJ1-5; D perhaps matches TRBD1 (5 bases). V lost 0 bases to trimming and J lost 0 bases, with 7 bases between them. The CDR3 consists of 15 residues. Germline CDR1 SGHRS, CDR2 YFSETQ.

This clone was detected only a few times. The CDR3, as DNA: TGTGCCACCAGCAGAGAGGGTCCGGGTTTTGGCACTGAAGCTTTCTTT. Encoded protein: CATSREGPGFGTEAFF. The gene calls are TRBV15 and TRBJ1-1; D is uncertain. Trimming took 0 bases from V and 4 from J, leaving 15 bases between them. The CDR3 consists of 16 residues. Germline CDR1 reads LNHNV; CDR2 reads YYDKDF (reference sequence).

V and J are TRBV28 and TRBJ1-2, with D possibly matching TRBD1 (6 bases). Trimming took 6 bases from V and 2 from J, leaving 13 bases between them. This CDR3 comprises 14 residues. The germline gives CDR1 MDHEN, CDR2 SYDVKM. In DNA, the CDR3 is TGTGCCAGCAGACTTCAGGGGATCAACTATGGCTACACCTTC. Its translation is CASRLQGINYGYTF.

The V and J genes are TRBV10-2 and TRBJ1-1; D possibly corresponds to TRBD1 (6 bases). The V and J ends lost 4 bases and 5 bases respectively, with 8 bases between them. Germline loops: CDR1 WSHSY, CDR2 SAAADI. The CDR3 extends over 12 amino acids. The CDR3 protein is CASSGQGTEAFF. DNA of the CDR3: TGCGCCAGCAGTGGGCAGGGGACTGAAGCTTTCTTT.

The CDR3 loop reads CASSESRRDYGYTF. Here the CDR3 DNA reads TGTGCCAGCAGTGAATCCCGCAGGGACTATGGCTACACCTTC. The chain employs TRBV2 and TRBJ1-2, with a tentative D call TRBD1 (5 bases). Germline V gene lookup returns CDR1 SNHLY and CDR2 FYNNEI. The ends were cut back, 2 bases at V and 3 bases at J, with 10 bases in the middle. The CDR3 extends over 14 amino acids.

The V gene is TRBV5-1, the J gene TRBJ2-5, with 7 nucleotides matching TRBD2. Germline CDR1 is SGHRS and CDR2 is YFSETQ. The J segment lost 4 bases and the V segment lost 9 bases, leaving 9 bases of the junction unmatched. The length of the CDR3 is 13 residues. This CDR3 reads CATSGGTAETQYF. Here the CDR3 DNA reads TGCGCCACCTCCGGGGGGACCGCAGAGACCCAGTACTTC.

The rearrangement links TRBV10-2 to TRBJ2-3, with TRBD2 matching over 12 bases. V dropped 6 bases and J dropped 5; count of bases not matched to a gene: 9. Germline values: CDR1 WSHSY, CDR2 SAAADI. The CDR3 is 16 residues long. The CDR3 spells CASRALAGGPIDTQYF. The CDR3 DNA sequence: TGCGCCAGCAGAGCCCTAGCGGGGGGGCCGATAGATACGCAGTATTTT.

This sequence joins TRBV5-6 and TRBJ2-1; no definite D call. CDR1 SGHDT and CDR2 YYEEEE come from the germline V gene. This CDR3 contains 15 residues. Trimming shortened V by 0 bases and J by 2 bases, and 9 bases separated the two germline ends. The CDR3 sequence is CASSLGGITYNEQFF. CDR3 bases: TGTGCCAGCAGCTTGGGCGGCATTACCTACAATGAGCAGTTCTTC.